The sequence of this TCR beta chain was determined in a study of post-analysis software for immune sequencing data (dated by TCRdb to about 2015). Regarding the complete study: The recorded disease courses included relapsing-remitting, secondary progressive and progressive-relapsing multiple sclerosis, and some patients had no subtype annotation. The patient repertoires were set against around eleven previously published healthy control repertoires from donors whose ages ranged from roughly 6 to 25 years. A subset of samples was prepared in parallel using single-end sample barcoding, then pooled and co-amplified after Illumina adapter ligation. Study-wide conclusions, independent of this receptor: Compared with controls, multiple sclerosis patients had significantly lower normalized Chao1 diversity, a finding suggesting substantial peripheral T-cell clonal expansion. Direct clustering with F measure revealed strong co-clustering of samples prepared in the same batch, which led to a batch-effect correction. Patients showed significantly higher frequencies than controls for about five TRBV segments, among them TRBV5-6, TRBV5-1 and TRBV20-1. The multiple sclerosis patient group was slightly younger than the control group.

To demonstrate the VDJtools post-analysis software, the study profiled TCR beta repertoires from the peripheral blood of around 13 young patients with multiple sclerosis. The multiple sclerosis patients were children and adolescents between roughly 6 and 16 years of age. CDR1 and CDR2, per the germline V gene, are SQVTM and ANQGSEA. Clipping removes 6 bases from V and 15 bases from J, with 14 as the unmatched junction base count. Including the terminal cysteine and phenylalanine, the CDR3 comprises 13 residues. The only DNA kept is the CDR3, 39 bases in frame from the first base. Library preparation employed PCR. Sequencing was performed on an Illumina HiSeq 2500. Unique molecular identifiers were incorporated into TCR beta cDNA libraries to reduce PCR and sequencing biases. Roughly 0.5 million cDNA molecules were obtained per 1 to 10 million input T cells, so each molecule approximated one T cell. The patient libraries were prepared and sequenced with the same protocol used for the earlier healthy control dataset. Within a given batch, samples were prepared together, multiplexed and sequenced on the same HiSeq lane. Per the authors' processing: Raw barcoded reads were processed with MIGEC, discarding single-read molecular identifier groups before consensus assembly and CDR3 extraction. Clonotype tables were post-analysed with VDJtools, and diversity was normalized by down-sampling all datasets to the smallest sample size. To correct batch-related cross-sample contamination, repertoire overlap clustering matched CDR3 amino acid sequences but not nucleotide sequences. In TCRdb, the public reads were trimmed at Q25 with fastp and aligned with MiXCR, with productive beta chains retained. One record per CDR3 amino acid sequence lists the most common genes and DNA. None of the V and J calls come from the authors' own analysis; TCRdb made them. The sample table shows hundreds of thousands of distinct CDR3 sequences, and over 45% are seen once. The leading ten clones occupy 10% to 12% of the sample.

A single count supports this clonotype. Which antigen it targets is not known. No quality values exist for individual bases; no much larger clone is one base distant. The rearrangement combines TRBV29-1 with TRBJ2-4; TRBD1 fits 10 bases in the junction. This receptor was obtained from a girl aged 2 to 10 with multiple sclerosis. Sequencing used blood. The DNA sequence reads TGCAGCGTAAAGGGACAGGGGACCTACGAGCGGTACTTC. Translated, this is CSVKGQGTYERYF.